The 4 T cell receptor beta chains listed next were all sequenced from one sample in a study of blood T cell repertoires in COVID-19. Data came from immunoSEQ multiplex PCR; TCRdb stores just in-frame clones and leaves some out. The sample yields 250,000 to 350,000 clones, 80% to 85% seen once. The specimen sequenced was peripheral blood. Receptors were obtained from a person aged 70 to 85 with COVID-19, enrolled during active disease.

The V and J genes are TRBV7-9 and TRBJ2-1; D remains ambiguous. V shed 5 bases and J shed 12 bases, with 23 bases lying between them. Germline V lookup: CDR1 SEHNR, CDR2 FQNEAQ (reference sequence). The CDR3 spans 15 residues. CDR3 amino acids: CASSAVRTRRVGQFF. CDR3 sequence (DNA): TGTGCCAGCAGCGCCGTGAGAACCCGCCGGGTAGGGCAGTTCTTC.

V and J are TRBV24-1 and TRBJ1-1; 7 bases fit TRBD1. Germline V gives CDR1 KGHDR, CDR2 SFDVKD. The V and J ends lost 7 bases and 0 bases, in that order; junction bases with no gene match: 1. The CDR3 is 13 residues long. In DNA form, the CDR3 reads TGTGCCACCAGCAGGGGGATGAACACTGAAGCTTTCTTT. Its protein product is CATSRGMNTEAFF.

The rearrangement links TRBV28 to TRBJ2-7, with a tentative D call TRBD2 (7 bases). Deletions cut 3 bases from V and 5 bases from J, with 20 bases between. Germline CDR1 reads MDHEN; CDR2 reads SYDVKM. The CDR3 contains 16 residues. CDR3 amino acids: CASSFPGGGALDEQYF. The CDR3 DNA follows: TGTGCCAGCAGTTTTCCGGGTGGGGGGGCGCTCGACGAGCAGTACTTC.

The CDR3 coding sequence is TGCAGTGCTAGTATAGGTAGCGGGGGGGAGACCCAGTACTTC. Protein sequence: CSASIGSGGETQYF. V usage is TRBV20-1 and J usage is TRBJ2-5, with 10 bases identical to TRBD2. V shed 3 bases and J 5 bases; nucleotides not matched to a gene: 6. The CDR3 length is 14 residues. The V gene's germline CDR1 is DFQATT and CDR2 SNEGSKA (reference sequence).